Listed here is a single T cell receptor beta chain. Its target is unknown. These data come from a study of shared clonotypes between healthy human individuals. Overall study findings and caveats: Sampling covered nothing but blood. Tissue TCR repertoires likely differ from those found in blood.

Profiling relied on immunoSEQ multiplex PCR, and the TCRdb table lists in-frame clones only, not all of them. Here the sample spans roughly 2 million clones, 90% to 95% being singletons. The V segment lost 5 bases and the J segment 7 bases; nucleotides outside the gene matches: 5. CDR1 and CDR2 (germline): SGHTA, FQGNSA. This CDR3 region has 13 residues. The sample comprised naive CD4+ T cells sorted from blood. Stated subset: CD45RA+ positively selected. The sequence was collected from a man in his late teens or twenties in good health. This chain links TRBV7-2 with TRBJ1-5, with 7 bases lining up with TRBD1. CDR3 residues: CASSGTAGQPQHF. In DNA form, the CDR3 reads TGTGCCAGCAGCGGGACAGCGGGGCAGCCCCAGCATTTT.